This TCR beta chain came from a study of neoadjuvant anti-PD-1 for oral cavity cancer. At the level of the study: Before surgery, most patients got three to four biweekly 3 mg/kg nivolumab doses.

The V end was cut by 0 bases, the J end by 0 bases, with 8 bases between. The CDR3 sequence is 16 residues long. The germline V gene encodes CDR1 LNHNV and CDR2 YYDKDF (reference sequence). Profiled with immunoSEQ multiplex PCR; TCRdb holds only in-frame clones, not every one. The sample lists about 14,000 clones, about three quarters seen once, with about 3% in the top ten. The receptor comes from a person between 35 and 79 years old with oral cavity squamous cell carcinoma. The sequencing used PBMCs, collected before nivolumab (anti-PD-1) treatment. V is TRBV15 and J is TRBJ1-4; D gene unclear. The CDR3 here is CATSRETAATNEKLFF. DNA of the CDR3: TGTGCCACCAGCAGAGAAACAGCAGCAACTAATGAAAAACTGTTTTTT.